One sample yielded the 18 T cell receptor beta chains listed below, sequenced in a study of T cell clonality in common variable immunodeficiency. Some clones are missing from TCRdb's copy, which holds only in-frame ones; the method was immunoSEQ multiplex PCR. The sample was found to contain some 33,000 clones, and every one recurs. Sequencing was carried out using peripheral blood mononuclear cells. The receptors were gathered from a person aged 18-70 years in good health.

This clone has at least ten counts. CDR3 DNA, as far as it was read: TGTGCCAGCAGCTTAGGTGCCGGGGAAGAGACC. This translates into CASSLGAGEET. The full CDR3 reads CASSLGAGEETQYF. The chain joins TRBV7-9 to TRBJ2-5, with D perhaps TRBD2 (5 bases). The read is 3 residues too short to cover the CDR3 end, so that end is filled in from the germline J gene. Germline V CDR1 and CDR2: SEHNR, FQNEAQ (reference sequence). The CDR3 has 14 residues. V was cut by 1 base and J by 3 bases, with 9 bases left in between.

This clone has a count of ten or more. The read terminates 3 residues ahead of where the CDR3 ends, so the germline J gene completes it. The rearrangement uses TRBV29-1 and TRBJ2-1, with TRBD1 matching over 7 bases. Germline CDR1 reads SQVTM; CDR2 reads ANQGSEA. This CDR3 has 14 residues. V dropped 3 bases and J dropped 0; count of bases not matched to a gene: 2. The chain's CDR3 is CSVEWDSSYNEQFF. The sequenced part of the CDR3 DNA is TGCAGCGTTGAGTGGGACAGCTCCTACAATGAG.

This clone was picked up many times. This may stem from a read error, because a much larger clone lies one nucleotide away. Read sequence stops 3 residues before the CDR3 end, and the germline J gene provides the missing end. The chain uses TRBV5-4 and TRBJ2-3; 9 bases align to TRBD1. The CDR3 is 13 residues long. Per the germline V gene, CDR1 is SGHNT and CDR2 is YYREEE (reference sequence). The sequenced CDR3 bases are TGTGCCAGCAGCACAGGGGGCAATCAGCCG. Amino acid sequence: CASSTGGNQP. In full, the CDR3 is CASSTGGNQPQYF.

This clone appeared many times. The read terminates 3 residues ahead of where the CDR3 ends, so the germline J gene completes it. The chain employs TRBV30 and TRBJ1-2; 7 nucleotides line up with TRBD1. The V gene's germline CDR1 is GTSNPN and CDR2 SVGIG (reference sequence). V lost 0 bases and J lost 6; bases outside the gene matches: 4. CDR3 length: 13 residues. CDR3 bases read: TGTGCCTGGAGTGTACGGGGGACAGATGGC. Encoded protein: CAWSVRGTDG. The whole CDR3 reads CAWSVRGTDGYTF.

In this sample, this clone turned up many times. The sequenced fragment ends 3 residues before the CDR3 boundary, so the rest is inferred from the germline J gene. This sequence joins TRBV19 and TRBJ2-3; TRBD2 aligns across 8 bases. V gave up 4 bases and J gave up 3 bases; unmatched junction bases: 9. Germline V gene data show CDR1 as LNHDA and CDR2 as SQIVND (reference sequence). The CDR3 covers 16 residues. The CDR3 reads CASSSLRGATTDTQYF. The part of the CDR3 DNA that was read is TGTGCCAGTAGTAGCCTGCGGGGGGCGACGACAGATACG.

This clone is classed as medium-sized. Coverage ceases 3 residues before the CDR3 finishes, and the germline J gene fills in the end. The rearrangement joins TRBV20-1 to TRBJ2-2; no clear D. Germline values: CDR1 DFQATT, CDR2 SNEGSKA (reference sequence). The CDR3 is 15 amino acids. V lost 3 bases, J lost 3 bases, and 14 bases lay in between. The part of the CDR3 DNA that was read is TGCAGTGCTAGGTCCTCGGCGGAATACACCGGGGAG. Encoded protein: CSARSSAEYTGE. The CDR3 as a whole reads CSARSSAEYTGELFF.

This clone showed up many times. The read terminates 3 residues ahead of where the CDR3 ends, so the germline J gene completes it. The genes are TRBV20-1 and TRBJ2-4; weak D call: TRBD1 (6 bases). Germline loops: CDR1 DFQATT, CDR2 SNEGSKA (reference sequence). Trimming removed 6 bases from V and 0 bases from J, with 15 bases in between. The CDR3 has 15 amino acids. CDR3 region: CSAPGQSIAKNIQYF. The sequenced CDR3 bases are TGCAGTGCCCCCGGACAGTCGATAGCCAAAAACATT.

This clone was counted at least ten times. CDR3 DNA, as far as it was read: TGTGCCAGCAGCCAAGATCGGCGGGGGGGCGGAAGAGAGACC. Its protein product is CASSQDRRGGGRET. The CDR3 reads in full as CASSQDRRGGGRETQYF. The rearrangement joins TRBV14 to TRBJ2-5; 9 bases are shared with TRBD2. With the read ending 3 residues before the CDR3 end, the germline J gene is used to fill in that end. This CDR3 is built from 17 residues. Trimming at V came to 0 bases and at J to 4 bases, leaving 9 bases not matched to a gene. Germline CDR1 reads SGHDN; CDR2 reads FVKESK.

Ten or more counts support this clone. The CDR3 end falls 3 residues outside the read, so it is completed with the germline J gene. The V call is TRBV2, the J call TRBJ2-7; 7 positions agree with TRBD2. J gave up 4 bases and V 3 bases, and 15 bases lay outside the gene matches. In germline, CDR1 is SNHLY, CDR2 FYNNEI. The CDR3 is 17 amino acids. CDR3 in amino acids: CASSESGGFWASYEQYF. The covered CDR3 bases are TGTGCCAGCAGTGAGTCCGGGGGGTTTTGGGCATCATACGAG.

This clone was observed many times. Sequencing ends 3 residues short of the CDR3 end; the germline J gene provides the rest. The chain employs TRBV7-8 and TRBJ2-5, with D possibly matching TRBD2 (5 bases). Germline V lookup: CDR1 SGHVS, CDR2 FQNEAQ. Trimming removed 5 bases from V and 3 bases from J, with 13 bases in between. The CDR3 runs 14 residues. CDR3 loop: CASSPRGAEETQYF. Partial CDR3 DNA: TGTGCCAGCAGCCCCCGGGGAGCGGAAGAGACC.

This clone was seen ten or more times. The read comes to an end 3 residues before the CDR3 does, leaving the germline J gene to fill in the end. The rearrangement joins TRBV19 to TRBJ1-2; the match to TRBD1 covers 8 bases. This CDR3 is 14 amino acids long. In germline, CDR1 is LNHDA, CDR2 SQIVND (reference sequence). Trimming cost V 10 bases and J 4 bases; bases outside gene matches: 11. The CDR3 bases that were read are TGTGCCACCCAAGATGGACAGGGAACCTATGGC. This gives the protein CATQDGQGTYG. The whole CDR3 reads CATQDGQGTYGYTF.

This clone has a count of ten or more. The read finishes 3 residues shy of the CDR3 end, and the germline J gene is used to complete it. The chain is built from TRBV7-8 and TRBJ2-2; 9 bases are a match to TRBD2. The germline gives CDR1 SGHVS, CDR2 FQNEAQ. J lost 1 base, V lost 5 bases, and 5 bases had no gene match. The CDR3 covers 16 residues. The part of the CDR3 DNA that was read is TGTGCCAGCAGCGCTCAACTAGCGGGGAACACCGGGGAG. Translation: CASSAQLAGNTGE. The CDR3, in full, reads CASSAQLAGNTGELFF.

This clone was counted at least ten times. The read ends 3 residues shy of where the CDR3 ends; the end is completed using the germline J gene. The chain couples TRBV5-1 to TRBJ2-7; TRBD1 aligns across 8 bases. The length of the CDR3 is 15 residues. Germline-derived CDR1 and CDR2 are SGHRS and YFSETQ. Trimming took 6 bases from V and 3 from J; bases not matched to a gene: 11. CDR3 DNA (partial): TGCGCCAGCACGCCAACAGGGGGTTCTTTCTACGAG. Translated: CASTPTGGSFYE. The CDR3 in full is CASTPTGGSFYEQYF.

This clone has just a few counts. The sequence runs out 3 residues before the end of the CDR3; the remainder is reconstructed from the germline J gene. The chain couples TRBV18 to TRBJ1-2; 7 positions agree with TRBD1. This CDR3 is built from 17 residues. Germline V gene data show CDR1 as KGHSH and CDR2 as LQKENI. The sequenced part of the CDR3 DNA is TGTGCCAGCTCACCACCGGTAGGGGGCATTGGCGCAGATACC. This codes for CASSPPVGGIGADT. The entire CDR3 sequence reads CASSPPVGGIGADTYTF. Together with reference TRBV18 and TRBJ1-2, the CDR3 gives the full variable domain: NAGVMQNPRHLVRRRGQEARLRCSPMKGHSHVYWYRQLPEEGLKFMVYLQKENIIDESGMPKERFSAEFPKEGPSILRIQQVVRGDSAAYFCASSPPVGGIGADTYTFGSGTRLTVV.

This clone was observed at least ten times. The read ends 3 residues early relative to the CDR3; the germline J gene fills the gap. This chain uses TRBV12-3 or TRBV12-4 with TRBJ2-7, with 7 nucleotides matching TRBD1. The CDR3 sequence is 13 residues long. The J segment lost 1 base and the V segment lost 4 bases, leaving 1 base of the junction unmatched. The CDR3 DNA, read in part, is TGTGCCAGCAGTTCAGGGGGATCCTACGAG. Its translation: CASSSGGSYE. The entire CDR3 protein reads CASSSGGSYEQYF.

This clone was counted ten times or more. The read halts 3 residues ahead of the CDR3 end, with the missing end drawn from the germline J gene. This rearrangement joins TRBV20-1 to TRBJ2-1; TRBD2 might be the D (6 bases). V lost 5 bases and J lost 5, with 13 bases in between. Germline-derived CDR1 and CDR2 are DFQATT and SNEGSKA (reference sequence). This CDR3 has 13 amino acids. The CDR3 sequence is CSASLAPHNEQFF. The covered CDR3 bases are TGCAGTGCTTCCCTAGCGCCTCACAATGAG.

This clone appeared many times. The read comes to an end 3 residues before the CDR3 does, leaving the germline J gene to fill in the end. The chain links TRBV29-1 to TRBJ2-5, with TRBD1 as a possible D gene (6 bases). The CDR3 has 12 residues. Per germline, CDR1 SQVTM and CDR2 ANQGSEA. Trimming removed 5 bases at V and 5 bases at J, with 12 bases between. Partial CDR3 DNA: TGCAGCGTTTCTGGGGGCGACGAGACC. It specifies CSVSGGDET. The complete CDR3 sequence is CSVSGGDETQYF.

This clone showed up many times. With the read ending 3 residues before the CDR3 end, the germline J gene is used to fill in that end. V is TRBV20-1 and J is TRBJ1-2; D possibly corresponds to TRBD1 (6 bases). The CDR3 sequence is 13 residues long. Trimming took 5 bases from V and 0 from J, leaving 10 bases between them. The germline CDR1 and CDR2 sequences are DFQATT and SNEGSKA (reference sequence). The CDR3 sequence: CSALDRTNYGYTF. The DNA read from the CDR3 is TGCAGTGCTTTAGACAGGACTAACTATGGC.